Below are 7 T cell receptor beta chains sequenced from a single sample in a study of cytomegalovirus exposure and HLA in healthy donors. Use of 60 Vbeta and 13 Jbeta primers characterized the PCR. Measured with immunoSEQ multiplex PCR; TCRdb has only the in-frame clones, and not every one. Among over 100,000 clones listed, around 78% were seen once. Material: PBMCs. The receptors originated from a man in his forties in good health and CMV-seronegative.

The DNA of the CDR3 is TGTGCCAGCTCACCGGCTGGGCAGGGGGCTTACTATGGCTACACCTTC. Translation gives CASSPAGQGAYYGYTF. The rearrangement links TRBV18 to TRBJ1-2, with TRBD1 matching over 8 bases. CDR1 KGHSH and CDR2 LQKENI come from the germline V gene. This CDR3 contains 16 residues. V was clipped by 3 bases and J by 3 bases; unmatched bases: 9. Using reference TRBV18 and TRBJ1-2 for the parts outside the CDR3, the full variable domain is NAGVMQNPRHLVRRRGQEARLRCSPMKGHSHVYWYRQLPEEGLKFMVYLQKENIIDESGMPKERFSAEFPKEGPSILRIQQVVRGDSAAYFCASSPAGQGAYYGYTFGSGTRLTVV.

The chain is built from TRBV6-6 and TRBJ2-5; 9 bases align to TRBD2. The germline gives CDR1 MNHNY, CDR2 SVGAGI (reference sequence). This CDR3 has 16 residues. The V segment lost 0 bases and the J segment 1 base; nucleotides outside the gene matches: 3. The CDR3: CASSYSSSGGQETQYF. The CDR3 region has the DNA TGTGCCAGCAGTTACTCGAGTAGCGGGGGCCAAGAGACCCAGTACTTC.

This chain joins TRBV29-1 and TRBJ2-3; D ambiguous. The germline V gene encodes CDR1 SQVTM and CDR2 ANQGSEA. This CDR3 is built from 12 residues. The V gene lost 4 bases and the J gene lost 4 bases, with 9 bases spanning the gap. For the CDR3, the DNA is TGCAGCGTTGCGCAGGCCCCAGATACGCAGTATTTT. This sequence encodes CSVAQAPDTQYF.

The genes are TRBV19 and TRBJ1-5, with 7 bases fitting TRBD1. CDR3 size: 15 residues. Unmatched junction bases numbered 5, after V lost 6 bases and J lost 0 bases. The germline V gene encodes CDR1 LNHDA and CDR2 SQIVND (reference sequence). CDR3 region: CASREQGYSNQPQHF. CDR3 coding DNA: TGTGCCAGTAGAGAACAGGGGTATAGCAATCAGCCCCAGCATTTT.

The chain links TRBV15 to TRBJ1-6, with TRBD1 as a possible D gene (5 bases). Trimming shortened V by 4 bases and J by 8 bases, and 12 bases separated the two germline ends. CDR1 LNHNV and CDR2 YYDKDF come from the germline V gene (reference sequence). The CDR3 sequence is 14 residues long. The CDR3: CATSMRRGDSPLHF. The CDR3 DNA is TGTGCCACCAGCATGAGGAGGGGTGATTCACCCCTCCACTTT.

The rearrangement uses TRBV5-6 and TRBJ1-1, with 8 nucleotides matching TRBD1. Germline V gene sequence: CDR1 SGHDT, CDR2 YYEEEE. CDR3 length: 13 amino acids. V lost 4 bases and J lost 4; bases outside the gene matches: 3. The CDR3 nucleotides are TGTGCCAGCAGCCAGGACAGGGTCACTGAAGCTTTCTTT. It encodes CASSQDRVTEAFF.

This chain connects TRBV14 to TRBJ2-7; 7 nucleotides agree with TRBD1. Germline V lookup: CDR1 SGHDN, CDR2 FVKESK. The CDR3 consists of 14 residues. After removal of 4 bases from V and 6 bases from J, the junction contained 9 bases not matched to a gene. The CDR3 here is CASSPQGQVVEQYF. Written as DNA, the CDR3 is TGTGCCAGCAGCCCCCAAGGACAGGTGGTCGAGCAGTACTTC.